The present T cell receptor beta chain was sequenced within a study of Ad26.COV2.S vaccination and SARS-CoV-2 variants. General study findings and limits: Reportedly, after vaccination the spike-specific CD8+ and CD4+ T cell responses displayed substantial breadth. Among vaccine recipients, spike-specific TCR breadth exceeded that of placebo recipients.

This sample's treatment: over 15 received Ad26.COV2.S at low or high dose, single or two shots; about five received placebo; per-sample allocation not given. Sampling happened 63 days after the first vaccine or placebo injection. The germline gives CDR1 SGDLS, CDR2 YYNGEE. This CDR3 has 16 amino acids. Trimming removed 0 bases from V and 0 bases from J, with 10 bases in between. Here immunoSEQ multiplex PCR was the method, and the copy in TCRdb shows in-frame clones only, minus some. The sample lists about 680,000 clones; around 90% were seen once. This clone has just one count. Its matching antigen is unknown.

The material sequenced was peripheral blood, taken in a trial of Ad26.COV2.S vaccine versus placebo. The sequence was collected from a person aged 18-60 years who received the Ad26.COV2.S COVID-19 vaccine or a placebo. The chain is built from TRBV9 and TRBJ2-1; D may be TRBD2 (6 bases). The CDR3 bases are TGTGCCAGCAGCGTAGGGTCTAGCGTCTCCTACAATGAGCAGTTCTTC. Its protein product is CASSVGSSVSYNEQFF.